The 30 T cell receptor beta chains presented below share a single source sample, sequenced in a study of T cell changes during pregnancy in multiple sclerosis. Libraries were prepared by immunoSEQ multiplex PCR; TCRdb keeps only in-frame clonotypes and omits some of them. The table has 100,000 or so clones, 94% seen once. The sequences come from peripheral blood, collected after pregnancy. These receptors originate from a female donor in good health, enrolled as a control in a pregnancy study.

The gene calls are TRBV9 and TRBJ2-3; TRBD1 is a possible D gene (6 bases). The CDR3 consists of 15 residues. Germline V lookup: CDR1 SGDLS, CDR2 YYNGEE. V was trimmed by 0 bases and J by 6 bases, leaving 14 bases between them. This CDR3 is CASSVVPGEVDTQYF. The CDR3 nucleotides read TGTGCCAGCAGCGTAGTGCCAGGGGAAGTGGATACGCAGTATTTT.

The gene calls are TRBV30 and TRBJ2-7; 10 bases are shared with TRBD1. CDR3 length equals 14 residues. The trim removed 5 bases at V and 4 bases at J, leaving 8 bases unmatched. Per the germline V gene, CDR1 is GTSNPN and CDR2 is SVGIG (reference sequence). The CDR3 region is CAWLTGTGEYEQYF. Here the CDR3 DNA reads TGTGCCTGGTTAACCGGGACAGGGGAATACGAGCAGTACTTC.

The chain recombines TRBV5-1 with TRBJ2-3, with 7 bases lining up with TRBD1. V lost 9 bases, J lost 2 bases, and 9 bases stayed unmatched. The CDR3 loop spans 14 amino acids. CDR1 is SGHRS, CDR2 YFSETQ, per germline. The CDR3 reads CATQPGQTTDTQYF. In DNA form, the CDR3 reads TGCGCCACCCAACCGGGACAGACCACAGATACGCAGTATTTT.

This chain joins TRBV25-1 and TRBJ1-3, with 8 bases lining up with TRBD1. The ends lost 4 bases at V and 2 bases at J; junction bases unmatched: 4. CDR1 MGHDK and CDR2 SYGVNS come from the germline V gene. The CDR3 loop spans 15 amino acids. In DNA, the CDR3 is TGTGCCAGCAGTGGACAGGGGCACCCTGGAAACACCATATATTTT. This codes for CASSGQGHPGNTIYF.

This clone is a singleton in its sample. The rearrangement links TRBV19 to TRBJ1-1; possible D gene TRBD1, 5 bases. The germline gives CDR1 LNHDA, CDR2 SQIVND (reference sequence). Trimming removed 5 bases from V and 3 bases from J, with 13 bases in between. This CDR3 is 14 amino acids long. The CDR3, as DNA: TGTGCCAGTAGTCGGTATGTCAGGGACACTGAAGCTTTCTTT. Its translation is CASSRYVRDTEAFF.

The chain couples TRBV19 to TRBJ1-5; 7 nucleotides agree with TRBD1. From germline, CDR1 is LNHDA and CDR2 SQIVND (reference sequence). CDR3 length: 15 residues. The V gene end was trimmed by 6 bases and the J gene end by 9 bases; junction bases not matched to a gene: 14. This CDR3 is CASSTMTGLGGPQHF. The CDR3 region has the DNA TGTGCCAGTAGCACGATGACAGGGCTCGGAGGGCCCCAGCATTTT.

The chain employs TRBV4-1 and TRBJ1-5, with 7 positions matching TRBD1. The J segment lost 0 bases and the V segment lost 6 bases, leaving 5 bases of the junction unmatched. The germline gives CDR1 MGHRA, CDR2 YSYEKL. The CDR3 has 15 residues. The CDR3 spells CASSHGQDSNQPQHF. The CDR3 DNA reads TGCGCCAGCAGTCATGGACAGGATAGCAATCAGCCCCAGCATTTT.

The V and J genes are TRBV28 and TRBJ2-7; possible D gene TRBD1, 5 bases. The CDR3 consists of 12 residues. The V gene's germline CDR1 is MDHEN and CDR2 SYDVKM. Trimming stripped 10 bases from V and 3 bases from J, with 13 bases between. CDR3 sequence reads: CATQTALYEQYF. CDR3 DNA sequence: TGTGCCACTCAGACAGCCCTCTACGAGCAGTACTTC.

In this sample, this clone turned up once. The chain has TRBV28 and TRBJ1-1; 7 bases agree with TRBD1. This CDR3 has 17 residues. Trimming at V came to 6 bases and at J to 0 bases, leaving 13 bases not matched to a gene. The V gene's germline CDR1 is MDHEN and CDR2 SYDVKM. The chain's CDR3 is CASSLIRDSYMNTEAFF. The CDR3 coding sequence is TGTGCCAGCAGCTTAATCCGGGACAGCTACATGAACACTGAAGCTTTCTTT.

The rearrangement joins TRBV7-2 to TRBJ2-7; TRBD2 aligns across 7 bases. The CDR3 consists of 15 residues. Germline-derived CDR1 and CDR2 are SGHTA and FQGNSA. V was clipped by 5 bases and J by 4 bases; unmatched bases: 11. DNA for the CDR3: TGTGCCAGCAGCGCCTTGGCTAGCGGTATATACGAGCAGTACTTC. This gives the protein CASSALASGIYEQYF.

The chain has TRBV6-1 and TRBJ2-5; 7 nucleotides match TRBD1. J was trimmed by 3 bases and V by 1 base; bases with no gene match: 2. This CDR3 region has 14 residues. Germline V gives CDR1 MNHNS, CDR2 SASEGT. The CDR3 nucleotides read TGTGCCAGCAGTGAAGACAGGGGAAAAGAGACCCAGTACTTC. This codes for CASSEDRGKETQYF.

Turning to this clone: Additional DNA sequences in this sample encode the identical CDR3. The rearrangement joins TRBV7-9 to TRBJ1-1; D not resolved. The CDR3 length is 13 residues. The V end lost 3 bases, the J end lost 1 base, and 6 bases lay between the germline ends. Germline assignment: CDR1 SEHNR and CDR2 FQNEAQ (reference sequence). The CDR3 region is CASSFSGNTEAFF. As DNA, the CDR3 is TGTGCCAGCAGCTTTTCCGGGAACACTGAAGCTTTCTTT.

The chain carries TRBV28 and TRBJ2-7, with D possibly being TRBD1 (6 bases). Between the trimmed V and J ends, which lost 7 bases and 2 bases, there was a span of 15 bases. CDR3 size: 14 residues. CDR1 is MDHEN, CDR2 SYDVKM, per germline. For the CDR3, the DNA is TGTGCCAGCAACCAAGGGGACAATCCCTACGAGCAGTACTTC. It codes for CASNQGDNPYEQYF. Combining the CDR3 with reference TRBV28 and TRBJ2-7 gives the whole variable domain DVKVTQSSRYLVKRTGEKVFLECVQDMDHENMFWYRQDPGLGLRLIYFSYDVKMKEKGDIPEGYSVSREKKERFSLILESASTNQTSMYLCASNQGDNPYEQYFGPGTRLTVT.

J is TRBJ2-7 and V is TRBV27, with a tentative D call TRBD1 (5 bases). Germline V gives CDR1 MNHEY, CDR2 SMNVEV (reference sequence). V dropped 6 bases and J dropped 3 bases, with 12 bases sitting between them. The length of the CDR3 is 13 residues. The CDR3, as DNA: TGTGCCAGCAGATTAGACAGAGGCTACGAGCAGTACTTC. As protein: CASRLDRGYEQYF.

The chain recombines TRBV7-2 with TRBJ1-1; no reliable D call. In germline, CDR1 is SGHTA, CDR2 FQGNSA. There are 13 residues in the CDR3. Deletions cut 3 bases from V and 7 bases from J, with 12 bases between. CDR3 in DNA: TGTGCCAGCAGCTTTAATTGGGCTTTTGAAGCTTTCTTT. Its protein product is CASSFNWAFEAFF. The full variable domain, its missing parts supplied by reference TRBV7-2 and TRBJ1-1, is GAGVSQSPSNKVTEKGKDVELRCDPISGHTALYWYRQSLGQGLEFLIYFQGNSAPDKSGLPSDRFSAERTGGSVSTLTIQRTQQEDSAVYLCASSFNWAFEAFFGQGTRLTVV.

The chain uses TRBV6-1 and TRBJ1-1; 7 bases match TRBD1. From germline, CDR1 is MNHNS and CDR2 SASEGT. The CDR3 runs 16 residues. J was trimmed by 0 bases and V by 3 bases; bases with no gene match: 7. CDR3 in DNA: TGTGCCAGCAGTGACTGGACAGGTACCATGAACACTGAAGCTTTCTTT. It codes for CASSDWTGTMNTEAFF.

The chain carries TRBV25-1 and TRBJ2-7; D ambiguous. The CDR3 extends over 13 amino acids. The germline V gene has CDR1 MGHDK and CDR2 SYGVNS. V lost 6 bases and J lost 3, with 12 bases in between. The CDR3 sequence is CASSVSSGYEQYF. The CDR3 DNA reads TGTGCCAGCAGCGTTTCTTCAGGCTACGAGCAGTACTTC.

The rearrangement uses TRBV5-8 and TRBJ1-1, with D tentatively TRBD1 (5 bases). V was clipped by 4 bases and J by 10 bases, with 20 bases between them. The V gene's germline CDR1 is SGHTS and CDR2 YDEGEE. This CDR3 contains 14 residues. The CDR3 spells CASSLLGGPSGAFF. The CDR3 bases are TGTGCCAGCAGCCTCTTGGGGGGTCCATCGGGAGCTTTCTTT.

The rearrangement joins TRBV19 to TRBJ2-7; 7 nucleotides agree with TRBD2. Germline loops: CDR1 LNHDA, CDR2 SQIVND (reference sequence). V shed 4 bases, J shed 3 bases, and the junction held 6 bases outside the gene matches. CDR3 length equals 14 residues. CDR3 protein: CASSKAGTNYEQYF. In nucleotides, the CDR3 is TGTGCCAGTAGTAAAGCCGGGACTAACTACGAGCAGTACTTC.

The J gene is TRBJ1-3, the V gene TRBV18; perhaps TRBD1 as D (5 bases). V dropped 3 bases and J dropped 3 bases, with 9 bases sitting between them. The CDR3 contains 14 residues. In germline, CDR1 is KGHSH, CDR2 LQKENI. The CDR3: CASSPRGIGNTIYF. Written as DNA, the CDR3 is TGTGCCAGCTCACCTAGGGGTATTGGAAACACCATATATTTT.

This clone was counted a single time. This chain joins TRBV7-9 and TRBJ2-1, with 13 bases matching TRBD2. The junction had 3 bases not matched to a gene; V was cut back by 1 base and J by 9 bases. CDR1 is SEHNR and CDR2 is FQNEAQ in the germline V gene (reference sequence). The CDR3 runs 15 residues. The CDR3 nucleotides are TGTGCCAGCAGCTTAGAAGGGACTAGCGGGACTGAGCAGTTCTTC. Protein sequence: CASSLEGTSGTEQFF.

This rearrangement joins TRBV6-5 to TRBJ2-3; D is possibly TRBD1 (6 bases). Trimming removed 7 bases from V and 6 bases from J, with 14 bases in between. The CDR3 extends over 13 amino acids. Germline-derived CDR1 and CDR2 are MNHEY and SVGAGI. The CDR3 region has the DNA TGTGCCAGCACTAGGGGGTGGGGGGATACGCAGTATTTT. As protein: CASTRGWGDTQYF.

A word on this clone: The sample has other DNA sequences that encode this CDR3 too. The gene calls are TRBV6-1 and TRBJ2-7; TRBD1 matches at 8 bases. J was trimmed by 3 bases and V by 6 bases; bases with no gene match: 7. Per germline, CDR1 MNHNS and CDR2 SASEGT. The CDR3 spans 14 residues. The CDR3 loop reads CASSRDRSGYEQYF. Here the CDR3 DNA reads TGTGCCAGCAGCCGGGACAGGTCTGGCTACGAGCAGTACTTC.

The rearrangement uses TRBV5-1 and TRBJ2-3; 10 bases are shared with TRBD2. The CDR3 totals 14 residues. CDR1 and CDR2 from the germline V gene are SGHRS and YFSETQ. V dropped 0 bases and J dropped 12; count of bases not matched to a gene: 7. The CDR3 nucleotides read TGCGCCAGCAGCTTGGTAGAAACTAGCGGGACTCAGTATTTT. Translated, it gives CASSLVETSGTQYF.

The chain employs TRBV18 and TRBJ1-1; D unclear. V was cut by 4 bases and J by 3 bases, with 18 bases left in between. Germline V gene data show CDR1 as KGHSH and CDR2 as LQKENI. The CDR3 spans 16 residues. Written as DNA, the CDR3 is TGTGCCAGCTCACAACTTACGCCCCTGGCGGACACTGAAGCTTTCTTT. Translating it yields CASSQLTPLADTEAFF.

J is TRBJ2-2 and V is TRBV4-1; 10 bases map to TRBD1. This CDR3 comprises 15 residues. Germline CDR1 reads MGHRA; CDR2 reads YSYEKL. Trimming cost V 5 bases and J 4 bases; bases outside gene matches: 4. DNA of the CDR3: TGCGCCAGCAGCGTCCGGGACAGGGGCACCGGGGAGCTGTTTTTT. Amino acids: CASSVRDRGTGELFF.

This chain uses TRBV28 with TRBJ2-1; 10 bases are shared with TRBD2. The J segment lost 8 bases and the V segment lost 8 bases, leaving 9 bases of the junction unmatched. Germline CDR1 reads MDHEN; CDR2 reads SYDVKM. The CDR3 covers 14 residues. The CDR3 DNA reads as TGTGCCAGCGGTGCGGGACTAGCGTTCTATGAGCAGTTCTTC. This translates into CASGAGLAFYEQFF.

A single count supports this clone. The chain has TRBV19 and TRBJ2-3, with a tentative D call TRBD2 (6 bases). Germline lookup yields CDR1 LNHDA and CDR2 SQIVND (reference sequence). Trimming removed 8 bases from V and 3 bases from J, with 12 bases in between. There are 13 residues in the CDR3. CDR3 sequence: CASSWAGTDTQYF. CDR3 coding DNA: TGTGCCAGTTCGTGGGCGGGAACAGATACGCAGTATTTT.

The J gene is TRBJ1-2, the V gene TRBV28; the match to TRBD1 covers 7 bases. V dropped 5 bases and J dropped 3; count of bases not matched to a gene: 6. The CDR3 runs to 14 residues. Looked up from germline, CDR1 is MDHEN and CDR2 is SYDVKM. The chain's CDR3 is CASSPPGTDYGYTF. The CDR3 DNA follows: TGTGCCAGCAGTCCCCCGGGGACAGACTATGGCTACACCTTC.

This CDR3 is CASSQWTSGRAVDTQYF. The CDR3 nucleotides read TGTGCCAGCAGCCAGTGGACTAGCGGGAGGGCCGTAGATACGCAGTATTTT. V is TRBV14 and J is TRBJ2-3, with 15 bases aligning to TRBD2. This CDR3 contains 17 residues. The germline V gene encodes CDR1 SGHDN and CDR2 FVKESK. V was clipped by 3 bases and J by 5 bases; unmatched bases: 6.